Described below is a single T cell receptor (beta chain) sequence and its context. The specificity of this receptor is unknown. Per-nucleotide qualities are absent, and no much larger clonotype sits a single base away. From the cysteine up to the phenylalanine, the CDR3 has a length of 14 residues. Only the CDR3 DNA stays, 42 bases, in frame from base 1. The junction shows trimming of 8 bases on V and 1 base on J, plus 15 bases between the germline ends. In the germline V gene, CDR1 corresponds to SQVTM and CDR2 to ANQGSEA. Ophthalmopathy patients had moderately to severely active disease, Clinical Activity Score of at least 3, NOSPECS grade of at least 4, and disease duration under 3 months. Patients with other autoimmune diseases, uncontrolled infections, pregnancy or lactation were excluded from the study. Diagnosis was based on clinical symptoms, serum thyroxine, TRAb, thyroid ultrasound and orbital computed tomography. Ficoll-Paque density gradient centrifugation was used to isolate PBMCs from around 10 ml of fresh peripheral blood. Total RNA was extracted using Trizol reagent, and RNA quality was checked on an Agilent 2100 Bioanalyzer.

The data belong to a study of Graves' ophthalmopathy and Graves' hyperthyroidism (dated by TCRdb to the late 2010s). As for the study more broadly: Peripheral blood samples were taken at the time of initial diagnosis, before any treatment was given. To tell Graves' ophthalmopathy apart from Graves' hyperthyroidism, and to predict which patients would progress to ophthalmopathy, the study relied on TCR beta repertoire signatures. A discovery set of about a hundred patients (approximately 45 ophthalmopathy, 55 to 60 stable hyperthyroidism) was enrolled to explore V-J signatures distinguishing ophthalmopathy from hyperthyroidism. Following sampling, methimazole starting at 30 mg daily was administered to hyperthyroidism patients, and high-dose intravenous methylprednisolone was administered to ophthalmopathy patients. The independent validation cohort included approximately 19 hyperthyroidism patients plus 17 patients who later progressed from hyperthyroidism to ophthalmopathy. In total, under 150 blood samples were TCR-sequenced: 43 ophthalmopathy, some 72 hyperthyroidism and around 17 hyperthyroidism-to-ophthalmopathy patients. In over 5 hyperthyroidism patients, the T-cell repertoire of thyroid tissue was compared with the T-cell repertoire of blood. General conclusions and limits of the study: In cross-validation, the 13-signature model distinguished ophthalmopathy from stable hyperthyroidism with just over 85% sensitivity and around 84% specificity, while in the test set the corresponding values were about 79% and 69%. Sample size was not predetermined statistically, and investigators were not blinded to group allocation. In validation, the model predicted ophthalmopathy progression with 55% to 71% sensitivity and 72.22% specificity; 12 predicted patients were CT-confirmed with GO in a median of around 6.5 months. Most expanded thyroid clonotypes with a frequency above 0.001 also appeared in blood, which suggests that blood repertoires may reflect the immune response in the thyroid.

For repertoire sequencing, the TCR beta CDR3 regions were amplified from RNA transcripts. HTBI primers and the Qiagen OneStep RT-PCR kit were used in a first-round RT-PCR, which was followed by a second-round multiplex PCR, size selection and purification. Libraries were sequenced on an Illumina HiSeq2000 using paired-end 100 bp reads. The original methods were these. SOAPnuke was used to process the reads, throwing out any read that had adapters, had uncalled bases, had a mean Phred below 15, or lacked an exact constant-primer or identifier match. COPE v1.2.5 was used to merge high-quality paired reads. Unique nucleotide sequences were defined as clonotypes and aligned to IMGT TRB V, D and J references using MiTCR v1.1. The analysis was limited to V-J combinations with a frequency above 0.0001, which together covered roughly 99% of the repertoires. For each V-J combination, a TCR clonal expansion and chaos score was defined as F50 clonal expansion divided by the chaos observed in the TCRdist matrix. Features were reduced by Welch's t-statistics and random forest to approximately 12 V-J combinations, which fed a naive Bayes classifier. The Morisita-Horn index was used to measure how similar the thyroid and blood repertoires were. Clones were called with MiXCR by TCRdb after fastp trimmed the public reads at Q25, and only in-frame beta chains were retained. A single entry per CDR3 protein holds the most common genes and DNA from its merged rows. The V and J calls and clone size are TCRdb's, not the authors'. This sample is represented by approximately 640,000 distinct CDR3 sequences; about 41% of them were singletons. Together, the top ten hold over 2.5% of the sample.

This clonotype originated in an adult man with Graves' ophthalmopathy. The sequencing sample was made of peripheral blood. The rearranged segments are TRBV29-1 and TRBJ1-5; a confident D gene designation cannot be given. The CDR3 reads CSQDLVDSNQPQHF. The nucleotide sequence is given as TGCAGCCAAGATCTCGTGGACAGCAATCAGCCCCAGCATTTT.